What follows are 23 T cell receptor beta chains derived from one specimen sequenced in a study of OX40 agonist ivuxolimab in advanced cancers. Profiling relied on immunoSEQ multiplex PCR, and the TCRdb table lists in-frame clones only, not all of them. The sample carries 9,000 to 15,000 clones, around 87% recorded once. The sequencing here drew on CD4+ or CD8+ T cells sorted from blood, taken in a trial of the OX40 agonist ivuxolimab. The receptors shown here come from an adult with an advanced solid tumor such as melanoma, head and neck, liver or kidney cancer.

The chain has TRBV5-8 and TRBJ2-1; 7 bases align to TRBD2. Germline trimming cut 3 bases from V and 2 bases from J; bases unmatched to any gene: 5. The CDR3 has 15 amino acids. The germline CDR1 and CDR2 sequences are SGHTS and YDEGEE. The DNA for the CDR3 is TGTGCCAGCAGCTACGACGGGAGGCCCTACAATGAGCAGTTCTTC. Residues: CASSYDGRPYNEQFF.

The V call is TRBV5-1, the J call TRBJ1-5; TRBD1 might be the D (5 bases). From germline, CDR1 is SGHRS and CDR2 YFSETQ. This CDR3 spans 15 amino acids. V lost 1 base and J 0 bases, leaving 8 bases between the germline ends. The CDR3 DNA reads TGCGCCAGCAGCTTGACAGGATATAGCAATCAGCCCCAGCATTTT. Translation: CASSLTGYSNQPQHF.

The genes are TRBV6-4 and TRBJ1-4, with 8 bases lining up with TRBD1. Looked up from germline, CDR1 is MRHNA and CDR2 is SNTAGT. J was trimmed by 3 bases and V by 6 bases; bases with no gene match: 6. This CDR3 contains 15 residues. The CDR3 loop is CASRAPGQANEKLFF. CDR3 in DNA: TGTGCCAGCAGAGCCCCGGGACAGGCTAATGAAAAACTGTTTTTT.

The V and J genes are TRBV7-3 and TRBJ2-2; either TRBD1 or TRBD2 may supply D (5 bases each). Trimming cost V 8 bases and J 6 bases, with 10 bases left between them. The CDR3 totals 12 residues. Germline V gene data show CDR1 as SGHTA and CDR2 as FQGTGA. CDR3 sequence reads: CASGLGAGELFF. The DNA for the CDR3 is TGTGCCAGCGGGCTGGGGGCCGGGGAGCTGTTTTTT.

The CDR3 is CASSPGPLAGGPETQYF. CDR3 in DNA: TGTGCCAGCAGCCCAGGGCCCCTAGCGGGAGGGCCGGAGACCCAGTACTTC. The chain couples TRBV7-8 to TRBJ2-5, with 12 positions matching TRBD2. V lost 5 bases and J lost 5; bases outside the gene matches: 12. The CDR3 consists of 17 residues. Germline CDR1 is SGHVS and CDR2 is FQNEAQ.

The chain combines TRBV29-1 with TRBJ1-5, with D possibly TRBD1 on 5 matching bases. V shed 0 bases and J shed 6 bases, with 6 bases lying between them. This CDR3 has 12 residues. CDR1 SQVTM and CDR2 ANQGSEA come from the germline V gene. CDR3 in amino acids: CSVEDGGQPQHF. CDR3 coding DNA: TGCAGCGTTGAAGATGGGGGTCAGCCCCAGCATTTT.

This clone was counted a single time. The J gene is TRBJ2-1, the V gene TRBV4-2, with 10 bases identical to TRBD2. V gave up 1 base and J gave up 1 base; unmatched junction bases: 4. Germline V lookup: CDR1 LGHNA, CDR2 YNFKEQ. The CDR3 contains 17 residues. The CDR3 sequence is CASSQGTSGISYNEQFF. The CDR3 bases are TGTGCCAGCAGCCAAGGGACTAGCGGTATATCCTACAATGAGCAGTTCTTC.

This chain links TRBV7-8 with TRBJ2-5, with TRBD1 matching 9 bases. The CDR3 contains 15 residues. CDR1 SGHVS and CDR2 FQNEAQ come from the germline V gene. V dropped 5 bases and J dropped 3; count of bases not matched to a gene: 7. This CDR3 reads CASSIPGQGEETQYF. As DNA, the CDR3 is TGTGCCAGCAGCATCCCGGGACAGGGAGAAGAGACCCAGTACTTC. Full variable domain (rest looked up from reference TRBV7-8 and TRBJ2-5): GAGVSQSPRYKVAKRGQDVALRCDPISGHVSLFWYQQALGQGPEFLTYFQNEAQLDKSGLPSDRFFAERPEGSVSTLKIQRTQQEDSAVYLCASSIPGQGEETQYFGPGTRLLVL.

The chain uses TRBV7-9 and TRBJ2-1; unclear D gene. The CDR3 contains 13 residues. The V end was cut by 3 bases, the J end by 8 bases, with 11 bases between. Germline V gives CDR1 SEHNR, CDR2 FQNEAQ (reference sequence). This CDR3 is CASSFTVYHEQFF. The CDR3 DNA follows: TGTGCCAGCAGCTTTACAGTTTACCATGAGCAGTTCTTC.

This chain connects TRBV11-1 to TRBJ2-1; D not resolved. CDR1 and CDR2 (germline): SGHAT, FQDESV (reference sequence). This CDR3 spans 12 amino acids. Trimming shortened V by 5 bases and J by 10 bases, and 12 bases separated the two germline ends. The CDR3 DNA reads as TGTGCCAGCAGCGCGACCGGATGGGAGCAGTTCTTC. This gives the protein CASSATGWEQFF.

This chain connects TRBV27 to TRBJ2-3; 10 bases agree with TRBD2. With 9 bases clipped from V and 2 bases from J, the junction kept 5 bases outside the gene matches. The CDR3 totals 14 residues. Germline-derived CDR1 and CDR2 are MNHEY and SMNVEV (reference sequence). The chain's CDR3 is CASSTSGTTDTQYF. CDR3 DNA sequence: TGTGCCAGTAGTACTAGCGGGACCACAGATACGCAGTATTTT.

The CDR3 DNA is TGTGCCAGCAGCCTACAAAGGTCCTACGAGCAGTACTTC. Protein: CASSLQRSYEQYF. The chain couples TRBV14 to TRBJ2-7, with D unresolved. The ends were cut back, 4 bases at V and 1 base at J, with 8 bases in the middle. The CDR3 covers 13 residues. The germline V gene has CDR1 SGHDN and CDR2 FVKESK.

The chain is built from TRBV19 and TRBJ1-1, with D possibly being TRBD1 (5 bases). This CDR3 has 15 residues. V lost 3 bases and J lost 4, with 15 bases in between. In germline, CDR1 is LNHDA, CDR2 SQIVND (reference sequence). The CDR3 loop reads CASSILPQGSTEAFF. The CDR3, as DNA: TGTGCCAGTAGTATCCTTCCCCAGGGTAGCACTGAAGCTTTCTTT. Complete variable domain (other parts from reference TRBV19 and TRBJ1-1): DGGITQSPKYLFRKEGQNVTLSCEQNLNHDAMYWYRQDPGQGLRLIYYSQIVNDFQKGDIAEGYSVSREKKESFPLTVTSAQKNPTAFYLCASSILPQGSTEAFFGQGTRLTVV.

The sample holds a few counts of this clone. The chain couples TRBV4-1 to TRBJ2-7; 8 bases are a match to TRBD2. The CDR3 has 16 amino acids. The junction had 4 bases not matched to a gene; V was cut back by 0 bases and J by 0 bases. CDR1 and CDR2 (germline): MGHRA, YSYEKL. The CDR3 spells CASSQDGSGSSYEQYF. In DNA, the CDR3 is TGCGCCAGCAGCCAAGATGGAAGCGGGAGCTCCTACGAGCAGTACTTC.

This chain joins TRBV27 and TRBJ1-2, with 8 bases that match TRBD1. The ends lost 1 base at V and 6 bases at J; junction bases unmatched: 10. The CDR3 loop spans 16 amino acids. CDR1 is MNHEY and CDR2 is SMNVEV in the germline V gene (reference sequence). The chain's CDR3 is CASSLWWTGSSDGYTF. The CDR3 coding sequence is TGTGCCAGCAGTTTATGGTGGACAGGGAGTTCCGATGGCTACACCTTC.

This chain connects TRBV30 to TRBJ1-5; D is unclear. The CDR3 is 13 residues long. Per the germline V gene, CDR1 is GTSNPN and CDR2 is SVGIG (reference sequence). V lost 3 bases to trimming and J lost 4 bases, with 10 bases between them. CDR3 loop: CAWRGIGNQPQHF. DNA for the CDR3: TGTGCCTGGAGGGGGATTGGGAATCAGCCCCAGCATTTT.

CDR3 in DNA: TGTGCCAGCAGTGAGCTAGCGGGAGAAAGTAAAGAGCAGTTCTTC. Residues: CASSELAGESKEQFF. V and J are TRBV6-4 and TRBJ2-1, with TRBD2 matching over 10 bases. The CDR3 covers 15 residues. V dropped 3 bases and J dropped 10; count of bases not matched to a gene: 9. Germline V gene data show CDR1 as MRHNA and CDR2 as SNTAGT.

The V and J genes are TRBV7-6 and TRBJ2-7; D call uncertain. The CDR3 extends over 13 amino acids. Trimming shortened V by 0 bases and J by 4 bases, and 7 bases separated the two germline ends. Germline V lookup: CDR1 SGHVS, CDR2 FNYEAQ. The CDR3 protein is CASSLAPRYEQYF. As DNA, the CDR3 is TGTGCCAGCAGCTTAGCCCCCAGGTACGAGCAGTACTTC.

The V gene is TRBV6-5, the J gene TRBJ2-2; 10 nucleotides match TRBD2. J lost 6 bases, V lost 6 bases, and 4 bases had no gene match. This CDR3 is 14 amino acids long. Germline CDR1 and CDR2: MNHEY and SVGAGI. CDR3: CASRPTSGPGELFF. The CDR3 DNA reads as TGTGCCAGCAGGCCGACTAGCGGGCCCGGGGAGCTGTTTTTT.

V gene TRBV4-2 combines with J gene TRBJ2-1; 15 bases match TRBD2. Germline V lookup: CDR1 LGHNA, CDR2 YNFKEQ. The CDR3 length is 18 residues. Unmatched junction bases numbered 11, after V lost 5 bases and J lost 6 bases. This CDR3 is CASSSGLAGGPPANEQFF. CDR3 bases: TGTGCCAGCAGCTCCGGACTAGCGGGAGGGCCACCGGCCAATGAGCAGTTCTTC.

V gene TRBV29-1 combines with J gene TRBJ2-3; 10 bases are shared with TRBD2. Germline V CDR1 and CDR2: SQVTM, ANQGSEA. V was clipped by 1 base and J by 0 bases; unmatched bases: 13. CDR3 length: 19 residues. DNA for the CDR3: TGCAGCGTTGAAGGGCTCAGCGAGCGGGAGGGATCTAGCACAGATACGCAGTATTTT. Translated: CSVEGLSEREGSSTDTQYF.

This sequence joins TRBV9 and TRBJ2-5, with 12 bases identical to TRBD2. The CDR3 contains 15 residues. V shed 2 bases and J 2 bases; nucleotides not matched to a gene: 1. Per the germline V gene, CDR1 is SGDLS and CDR2 is YYNGEE. The CDR3 protein is CASSVGTSGQETQYF. The DNA for the CDR3 is TGTGCCAGCAGCGTCGGGACTAGCGGGCAAGAGACCCAGTACTTC. Variable domain in full (rest from reference TRBV9 and TRBJ2-5): DSGVTQTPKHLITATGQRVTLRCSPRSGDLSVYWYQQSLDQGLQFLIQYYNGEERAKGNILERFSAQQFPDLHSELNLSSLELGDSALYFCASSVGTSGQETQYFGPGTRLLVL.

The chain joins TRBV5-1 to TRBJ2-3; D is perhaps TRBD2 (5 bases). V lost 6 bases and J 2 bases, leaving 10 bases between the germline ends. Germline CDR1 and CDR2: SGHRS and YFSETQ. This CDR3 has 13 residues. CDR3 in DNA: TGCGCCAGCAAAGGCGGGTTCACAGATACGCAGTATTTT. The encoded protein is CASKGGFTDTQYF.